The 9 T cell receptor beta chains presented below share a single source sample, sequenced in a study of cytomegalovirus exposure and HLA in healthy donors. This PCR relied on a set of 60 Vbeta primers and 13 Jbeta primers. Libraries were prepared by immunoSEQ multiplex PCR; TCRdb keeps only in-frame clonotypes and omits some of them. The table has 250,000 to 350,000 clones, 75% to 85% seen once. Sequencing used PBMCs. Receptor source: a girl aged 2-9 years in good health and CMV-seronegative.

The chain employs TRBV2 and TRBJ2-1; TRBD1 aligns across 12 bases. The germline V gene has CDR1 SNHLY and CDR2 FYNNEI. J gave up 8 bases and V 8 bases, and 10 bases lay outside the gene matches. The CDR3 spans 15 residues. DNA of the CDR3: TGTGCCAGCGCCCGGGACAGGGGGCTTATCGATGAGCAGTTCTTC. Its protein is CASARDRGLIDEQFF.

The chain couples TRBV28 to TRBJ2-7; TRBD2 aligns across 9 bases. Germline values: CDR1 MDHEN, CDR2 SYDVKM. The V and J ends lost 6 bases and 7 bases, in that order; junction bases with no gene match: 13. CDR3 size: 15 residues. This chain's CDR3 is CASRGRVAGGWEQYF. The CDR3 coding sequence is TGTGCCAGCAGAGGGAGAGTGGCGGGGGGGTGGGAGCAGTACTTC.

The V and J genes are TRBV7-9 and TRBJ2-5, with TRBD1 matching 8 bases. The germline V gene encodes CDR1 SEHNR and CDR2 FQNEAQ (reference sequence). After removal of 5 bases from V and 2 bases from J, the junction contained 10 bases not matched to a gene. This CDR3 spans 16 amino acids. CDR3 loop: CASSLGRTGTQETQYF. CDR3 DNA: TGTGCCAGCAGCCTAGGTCGGACAGGGACACAAGAGACCCAGTACTTC.

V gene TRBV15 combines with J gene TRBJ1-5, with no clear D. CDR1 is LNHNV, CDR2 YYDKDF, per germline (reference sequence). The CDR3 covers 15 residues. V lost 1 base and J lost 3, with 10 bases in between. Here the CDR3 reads CATSRGDTFNQPQHF. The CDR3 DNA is TGTGCCACCAGCAGAGGAGACACCTTCAATCAGCCCCAGCATTTT. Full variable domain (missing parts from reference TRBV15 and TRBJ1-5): DAMVIQNPRYQVTQFGKPVTLSCSQTLNHNVMYWYQQKSSQAPKLLFHYYDKDFNNEADTPDNFQSRRPNTSFCFLDIRSPGLGDTAMYLCATSRGDTFNQPQHFGDGTRLSIL.

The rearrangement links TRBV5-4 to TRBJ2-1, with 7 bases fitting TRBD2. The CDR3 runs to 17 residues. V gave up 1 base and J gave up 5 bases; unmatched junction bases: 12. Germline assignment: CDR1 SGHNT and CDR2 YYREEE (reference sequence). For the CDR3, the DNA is TGTGCCAGCAGCTTGTTTCCGCGGCCTCGGGGGGACAATGAGCAGTTCTTC. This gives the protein CASSLFPRPRGDNEQFF.

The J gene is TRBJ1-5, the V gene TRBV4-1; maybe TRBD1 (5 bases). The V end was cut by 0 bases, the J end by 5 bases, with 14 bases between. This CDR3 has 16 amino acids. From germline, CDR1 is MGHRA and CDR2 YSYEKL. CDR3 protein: CASSQEGRGGYQPQHF. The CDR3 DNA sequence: TGCGCCAGCAGCCAAGAAGGGAGGGGAGGTTATCAGCCCCAGCATTTT.

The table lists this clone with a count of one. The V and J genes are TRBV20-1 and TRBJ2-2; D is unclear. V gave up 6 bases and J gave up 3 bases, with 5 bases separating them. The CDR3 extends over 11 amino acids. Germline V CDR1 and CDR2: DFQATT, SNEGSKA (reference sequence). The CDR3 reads CSARYTGELFF. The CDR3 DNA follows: TGCAGTGCCCGTTACACCGGGGAGCTGTTTTTT.

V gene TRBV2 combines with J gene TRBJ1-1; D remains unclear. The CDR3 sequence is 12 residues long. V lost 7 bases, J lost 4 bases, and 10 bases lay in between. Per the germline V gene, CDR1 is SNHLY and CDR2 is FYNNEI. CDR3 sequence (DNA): TGTGCCAGCATAGGCGGGCCCACTGAAGCTTTCTTT. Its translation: CASIGGPTEAFF. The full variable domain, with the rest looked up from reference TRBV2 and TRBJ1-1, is EPEVTQTPSHQVTQMGQEVILRCVPISNHLYFYWYRQILGQKVEFLVSFYNNEISEKSEIFDDQFSVERPDGSNFTLKIRSTKLEDSAMYFCASIGGPTEAFFGQGTRLTVV.

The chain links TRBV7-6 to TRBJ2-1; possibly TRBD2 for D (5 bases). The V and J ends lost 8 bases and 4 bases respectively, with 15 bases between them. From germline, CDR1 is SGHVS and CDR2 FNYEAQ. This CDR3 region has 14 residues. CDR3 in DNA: TGTGCCAGCGGGTGGGAGAGTCTGTACAATGAGCAGTTCTTC. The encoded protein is CASGWESLYNEQFF.